Listed here are 22 T cell receptor beta chains from one sample, sequenced in a study of T cells in Graves' hyperthyroidism and ophthalmopathy. RNA transcripts served as the template for amplifying TCR beta CDR3 regions. Researchers ran a first-round RT-PCR on the TCR CDR3 using the HTBI primer set. TCRdb ran MiXCR on the multiplex PCR reads and lists one entry per CDR3 protein. The sample lists roughly 650,000 distinct CDR3 sequences; around 15% were seen once. Specimen: blood. These receptor sequences come from a woman in her thirties or forties with Graves' ophthalmopathy.

The chain carries TRBV2 and TRBJ1-2, with TRBD1 matching 7 bases. The CDR3 consists of 16 residues. J lost 0 bases, V lost 0 bases, and 4 bases had no gene match. Germline V gives CDR1 SNHLY, CDR2 FYNNEI. This chain's CDR3 is CASSEARDSSNYGYTF. CDR3 bases: TGTGCCAGCAGTGAAGCCCGGGACAGCTCTAACTATGGCTACACCTTC.

The V call is TRBV5-1, the J call TRBJ2-5; 7 bases line up with TRBD2. The CDR3 totals 15 residues. The germline CDR1 and CDR2 sequences are SGHRS and YFSETQ. V dropped 7 bases and J dropped 5; count of bases not matched to a gene: 14. The CDR3 coding sequence is TGCGCCAGCTCCTCATGGGGGGGAGTGAGGGAGACCCAGTACTTC. Protein product: CASSSWGGVRETQYF. The full variable domain, its missing parts supplied by reference TRBV5-1 and TRBJ2-5, is KAGVTQTPRYLIKTRGQQVTLSCSPISGHRSVSWYQQTPGQGLQFLFEYFSETQRNKGNFPGRFSGRQFSNSRSEMNVSTLELGDSALYLCASSSWGGVRETQYFGPGTRLLVL.

The sample holds many counts of this clonotype. V is TRBV20-1 and J is TRBJ2-7; 11 bases agree with TRBD2. The CDR3 extends over 18 amino acids. CDR1 is DFQATT and CDR2 is SNEGSKA in the germline V gene (reference sequence). Losses at the gene ends were 5 bases for V and 1 base for J; bases not matched to a gene: 16. The CDR3 nucleotides are TGCAGTGCTTTGGGTAGTAGCGGGAGGGCCAAGGTGTCCTACGAGCAGTACTTC. Its protein product is CSALGSSGRAKVSYEQYF.

This clonotype was seen at least ten times. This chain joins TRBV11-1 and TRBJ2-7; a weak D match, TRBD1 (6 bases). CDR3 size: 17 residues. Germline V lookup: CDR1 SGHAT, CDR2 FQDESV (reference sequence). The germline V and J ends were trimmed by 5 bases and 0 bases, with 20 bases remaining between them. CDR3 DNA: TGTGCCAGCAGCGCCGGGGCAGGGGACCTATTCTCCTACGAGCAGTACTTC. It specifies CASSAGAGDLFSYEQYF.

This chain connects TRBV27 to TRBJ2-1, with 12 bases matching TRBD2. This CDR3 comprises 15 residues. Germline CDR1 and CDR2: MNHEY and SMNVEV (reference sequence). J was trimmed by 10 bases and V by 6 bases; bases with no gene match: 10. This CDR3 is CASSRLAGANEEQFF. The CDR3 DNA reads TGTGCCAGCAGCCGACTAGCGGGAGCAAACGAGGAGCAGTTCTTC.

The V call is TRBV25-1, the J call TRBJ1-6; D gene unclear. From germline, CDR1 is MGHDK and CDR2 SYGVNS. The CDR3 sequence is 13 residues long. V lost 0 bases and J lost 8, with 5 bases in between. CDR3 residues: CASSEYWDSPLHF. CDR3 bases: TGTGCCAGCAGTGAATATTGGGATTCACCCCTCCACTTT.

This clonotype was seen at least ten times. The chain combines TRBV30 with TRBJ2-4; D possibly corresponds to TRBD1 (5 bases). Trimming left V 5 bases short and J 8 bases short, with 16 bases between. This CDR3 has 13 amino acids. Per the germline V gene, CDR1 is GTSNPN and CDR2 is SVGIG (reference sequence). CDR3 sequence reads: CAWSWGRVDIQYF. The CDR3 nucleotides read TGTGCCTGGTCCTGGGGCAGGGTTGACATTCAGTACTTC. The variable domain in full, completed from reference TRBV30 and TRBJ2-4, reads SQTIHQWPATLVQPVGSPLSLECTVEGTSNPNLYWYRQAAGRGLQLLFYSVGIGQISSEVPQNLSASRPQDRQFILSSKKLLLSDSGFYLCAWSWGRVDIQYFGAGTRLSVL.

Worth noting for this clonotype: This clone may be a read error of a much larger clone one base away. The CDR3 nucleotides are TGTGCCAGCAGTGGCGGGTGGAACACTGAAGCTTCCTTT. This encodes CASSGGWNTEASF. The rearrangement links TRBV6-1 to TRBJ1-1; no clear D. Germline assignment: CDR1 MNHNS and CDR2 SASEGT. CDR3 length: 13 amino acids.

About this clonotype itself: The germline gene is not matched at one end of the junction; a read error may be the cause. The rearrangement joins TRBV2 to TRBJ2-1; D is perhaps TRBD2 (6 bases). Germline CDR1 and CDR2: SNHLY and FYNNEI. The CDR3 runs to 13 residues. The CDR3 sequence is CASRFTGLPLPVF. CDR3 DNA sequence: TGTGCCAGCAGATTCACGGGACTCCCTTTACCGGTCTTC.

At least ten counts were recorded for this clonotype. The chain has TRBV6-1 and TRBJ1-1; D remains ambiguous. Trimming stripped 1 base from V and 11 bases from J, with 17 bases between. Germline CDR1 reads MNHNS; CDR2 reads SASEGT. The CDR3 covers 14 residues. The CDR3 sequence is CASSEDVLNLRAFF. CDR3 in DNA: TGTGCCAGCAGTGAAGACGTGCTCAACCTGAGGGCTTTCTTT.

In its sample, this clonotype was seen once. The genes are TRBV7-9 and TRBJ1-2; D remains unclear. The CDR3 runs to 14 residues. V was clipped by 5 bases and J by 5 bases, with 15 bases between them. Germline assignment: CDR1 SEHNR and CDR2 FQNEAQ (reference sequence). The CDR3 region is CASSPSDMGYGYTF. CDR3 sequence (DNA): TGTGCCAGCAGCCCCTCTGATATGGGTTATGGCTACACCTTC.

A remark on this clonotype: With a much larger clone just one base away, this may be a read error. The J gene is TRBJ2-7, the V gene TRBV6-9, with 8 bases aligning to TRBD1. The CDR3 spans 15 residues. From germline, CDR1 is MNHGY and CDR2 SVAAGI. V shed 2 bases and J 7 bases; nucleotides not matched to a gene: 10. CDR3 sequence: CASSYGGTGGAEQYF. CDR3 nucleotides: TGTGCCAGCAGTTATGGGGGGACAGGAGGAGCAGAGCAGTACTTC.

The chain employs TRBV6-1 and TRBJ2-2; D gene ambiguous. The V end lost 8 bases, the J end lost 6 bases, and 10 bases lay between the germline ends. The V gene's germline CDR1 is MNHNS and CDR2 SASEGT. There are 12 residues in the CDR3. CDR3 bases: TGTGCCAGCTCAGGTGTGCCCGGGGAGCTGTTTTTT. The encoded protein is CASSGVPGELFF.

This chain uses TRBV15 with TRBJ1-1, with D perhaps matching TRBD1 (6 bases). The V gene's germline CDR1 is LNHNV and CDR2 YYDKDF (reference sequence). With 0 bases removed from V and 3 bases from J, the gap between germline ends came to 11 bases. The CDR3 is 15 amino acids. CDR3 coding DNA: TGTGCCACCAGCAGAGATATACAGGGATACACTGAAGCTTTCTTT. Translating it yields CATSRDIQGYTEAFF.

Regarding this clonotype: A much larger clonotype is one base distant, so this may be a read error. The chain combines TRBV27 with TRBJ1-6; D unclear. V lost 6 bases, J lost 3 bases, and 6 bases lay in between. The CDR3 loop spans 13 amino acids. The germline gives CDR1 MNHEY, CDR2 SMNVEV (reference sequence). CDR3 DNA: TGTGCCAGCAGCCGGGGCTATAATTCACCCCTCCACTTT. Encoded protein: CASSRGYNSPLHF.

The V gene is TRBV7-8, the J gene TRBJ2-2; TRBD1 might be the D (6 bases). CDR1 and CDR2 (germline): SGHVS, FQNEAQ. The CDR3 has 18 amino acids. V lost 3 bases and J lost 2, with 19 bases in between. CDR3 in amino acids: CASSFPGARMVNTGELFF. CDR3 nucleotides: TGTGCCAGCAGCTTTCCAGGGGCCCGAATGGTAAACACCGGGGAGCTGTTTTTT.

The CDR3 bases are TGTGCCAGCAGCCAAGAGGGCGGGACGACAGATACGCAGTATTTT. Its protein product is CASSQEGGTTDTQYF. V usage is TRBV3-1 and J usage is TRBJ2-3; D is perhaps TRBD2 (6 bases). Trimming stripped 0 bases from V and 3 bases from J, with 10 bases between. The germline CDR1 and CDR2 sequences are LGHDT and YNNKEL (reference sequence). The CDR3 is made up of 15 amino acids.

This clonotype came up a few times. The V and J genes are TRBV7-3 and TRBJ2-2, with D unresolved. Germline V gene sequence: CDR1 SGHTA, CDR2 FQGTGA. The CDR3 is 14 amino acids. V was pared by 0 bases and J by 4 bases, with 6 bases between. CDR3 region: CASSLTPGTGELFF. CDR3 bases: TGTGCCAGCAGCTTAACCCCAGGCACCGGGGAGCTGTTTTTT.

The V and J genes are TRBV2 and TRBJ2-4; D ambiguous. Germline V gene data show CDR1 as SNHLY and CDR2 as FYNNEI. CDR3 size: 14 residues. Trimming removed 6 bases from V and 3 bases from J, with 12 bases in between. The CDR3 nucleotides are TGTGCCAGCAGGGCCGACCCTGGCAAAAACATTCAGTACTTC. Translating it yields CASRADPGKNIQYF.

DNA for the CDR3: TGTGCCAGCATACGATCTGGGGCCAACGTCCTGACTTTC. It codes for CASIRSGANVLTF. The chain is built from TRBV6-1 and TRBJ2-6; no reliable D call. The germline V and J ends were trimmed by 7 bases and 1 base, with 5 bases remaining between them. The germline V gene encodes CDR1 MNHNS and CDR2 SASEGT. The CDR3 extends over 13 amino acids.

This clonotype appeared a few times. This sequence joins TRBV10-2 and TRBJ2-7, with 8 bases lining up with TRBD2. This CDR3 region has 14 residues. Trimming cost V 6 bases and J 0 bases; bases outside gene matches: 4. Per the germline V gene, CDR1 is WSHSY and CDR2 is SAAADI. The chain's CDR3 is CASSDGRGSYEQYF. DNA for the CDR3: TGCGCCAGCAGCGACGGGAGGGGCTCCTACGAGCAGTACTTC.

This clonotype was seen only once. This may arise from a read error, as a much more abundant clone is one base away. This chain uses TRBV12-3 or TRBV12-4 with TRBJ1-1; D call uncertain. The CDR3 contains 11 residues. The CDR3 nucleotides are TGTACCAGCAGTTTCTACACTGAAGCTTTCTTT. This codes for CTSSFYTEAFF.